The present entry profiles one T cell receptor (beta chain) with its context. Its target is not known. This specimen comes from a study of OX40 agonist ivuxolimab in advanced cancers. Turning to the study itself: The patients received agonistic anti-OX40 (CD134) antibody ivuxolimab. The patients received ivuxolimab by intravenous route every 2 weeks at 0.01 to 10 mg/kg.

Regarding the study as a whole: Dosing at 0.1 to 3.0 mg/kg was accompanied by clonal expansion of CD4+ and CD8+ blood T cells by week 6.

This CDR3 has 13 residues. Trimming shortened V by 0 bases and J by 10 bases, and 11 bases separated the two germline ends. The V gene's germline CDR1 is SGHDT and CDR2 YYEEEE. Sequencing was performed with immunoSEQ multiplex PCR; in TCRdb, only in-frame clones are kept and a portion is missing. The sample lists approximately 19,000 clones, 88% seen once, with approximately 12% in the top ten. The receptor's source is an adult with an advanced solid tumor such as melanoma, head and neck, liver or kidney cancer. The specimen was CD4+ or CD8+ T cells sorted from blood, collected in a trial of the OX40 agonist ivuxolimab. The chain couples TRBV5-6 to TRBJ2-1; a possible D gene is TRBD2 (6 bases). The CDR3 DNA reads TGTGCCAGCAGCTTGGGGGGACTCTCCGAGCAGTTCTTC. Translated, it gives CASSLGGLSEQFF.